One sample yielded the 25 T cell receptor beta chains listed below, sequenced in a study of cytomegalovirus exposure and HLA in healthy donors (dated by TCRdb to 2016 to 2017). Libraries were constructed by the immunoSEQ multiplex PCR assay. The multiplex PCR relied on a mix of 60 forward primers for TCR Vbeta segments and 13 reverse primers for TCR Jbeta segments. TCRdb limited this immuneACCESS table to in-frame rearrangements with V and J called. A share of clones is missing; checked studies link under half to unresolved V genes, and the rest is unexplained. Recorded for this sample are under 200,000 clones; 70% to 90% of them occurred a single time. Of the sample, 6.5% to 7.5% falls within the top ten clones. Sequenced material: PBMCs. The receptors were gathered from a woman aged 30 to 39 in good health and CMV-seropositive.

J is TRBJ2-3 and V is TRBV5-1; TRBD2 aligns across 9 bases. V was pared by 1 base and J by 5 bases, with 2 bases of the junction left unmatched. The germline gives CDR1 SGHRS, CDR2 YFSETQ. The length of the CDR3 is 14 residues. The DNA of the CDR3 is TGCGCCAGCAGCTTGAGCGGGGGGCTAGATACGCAGTATTTT. This codes for CASSLSGGLDTQYF.

The CDR3 region has the DNA TGTGCCAGCAGCTCCTCGGGACAGGGCTACGAGCAGTACTTC. Encoded protein: CASSSSGQGYEQYF. The chain employs TRBV7-9 and TRBJ2-7; the match to TRBD1 covers 9 bases. Germline lookup yields CDR1 SEHNR and CDR2 FQNEAQ (reference sequence). The CDR3 extends over 14 amino acids. J lost 3 bases, V lost 4 bases, and 4 bases had no gene match.

This sequence joins TRBV6-1 and TRBJ2-4; the D gene is possibly TRBD2 (6 bases). CDR1 and CDR2 (germline): MNHNS, SASEGT. This CDR3 region has 15 residues. With 4 bases removed from V and 7 bases from J, the gap between germline ends came to 17 bases. The CDR3 loop is CASSAVGTGLNIQYF. The CDR3, as DNA: TGTGCCAGCAGTGCTGTAGGGACTGGGCTTAACATTCAGTACTTC.

The rearrangement links TRBV28 to TRBJ2-3; 11 bases match TRBD2. CDR1 and CDR2 (germline): MDHEN, SYDVKM. The CDR3 extends over 16 amino acids. V trimming: 2 bases; J trimming: 5 bases; junction bases outside the gene matches: 6. CDR3 region: CASSLQGLAVRDTQYF. CDR3 coding DNA: TGTGCCAGCAGTTTACAGGGACTAGCGGTAAGAGATACGCAGTATTTT.

The chain couples TRBV6-6 to TRBJ1-1; weak D call: TRBD1 (5 bases). The CDR3 contains 15 residues. The germline gives CDR1 MNHNY, CDR2 SVGAGI (reference sequence). Trimming pared 7 bases from V and 1 base from J, leaving 16 bases between. CDR3 in DNA: TGTGCCAGCACCACAGGAGGGGCGGGGAACACTGAAGCTTTCTTT. It encodes CASTTGGAGNTEAFF.

The rearrangement uses TRBV6-1 and TRBJ2-7; D perhaps matches TRBD1 (5 bases). In germline, CDR1 is MNHNS, CDR2 SASEGT. The V and J ends lost 6 bases and 3 bases respectively, with 9 bases between them. This CDR3 contains 12 residues. The CDR3 spells CASRGPVYEQYF. The DNA for the CDR3 is TGTGCCAGCAGGGGGCCGGTCTACGAGCAGTACTTC.

The chain carries TRBV29-1 and TRBJ2-3; D call uncertain. The germline V gene has CDR1 SQVTM and CDR2 ANQGSEA. Deletions cut 0 bases from V and 0 bases from J, with 7 bases between. There are 14 residues in the CDR3. CDR3 residues: CSVEDRSSTDTQYF. The CDR3 DNA sequence: TGCAGCGTTGAAGACAGATCGAGCACAGATACGCAGTATTTT.

The chain carries TRBV6-1 and TRBJ2-7; D call uncertain. The CDR3 extends over 14 amino acids. Per germline, CDR1 MNHNS and CDR2 SASEGT. V was trimmed by 1 base and J by 9 bases, leaving 16 bases between them. The CDR3 protein is CASSEGEESSGQYF. CDR3 coding DNA: TGTGCCAGCAGTGAAGGTGAGGAATCTTCGGGGCAGTACTTC.

V and J are TRBV6-5 and TRBJ1-5, with 9 bases aligning to TRBD1. Germline V gene sequence: CDR1 MNHEY, CDR2 SVGAGI. The V segment lost 0 bases and the J segment 7 bases; nucleotides outside the gene matches: 4. CDR3 length: 15 residues. DNA of the CDR3: TGTGCCAGCAGTTACTCGGGACAGGGTGGACAGCCCCAGCATTTT. It translates to CASSYSGQGGQPQHF.

The chain employs TRBV6-1 and TRBJ1-4, with TRBD1 matching 7 bases. The germline V gene encodes CDR1 MNHNS and CDR2 SASEGT. V trimming: 0 bases; J trimming: 8 bases; junction bases outside the gene matches: 6. The CDR3 runs to 15 residues. CDR3: CASSEARGLEEKLFF. In DNA, the CDR3 is TGTGCCAGCAGTGAAGCAAGGGGGCTTGAGGAAAAACTGTTTTTT.

V usage is TRBV18 and J usage is TRBJ2-3; the D gene is possibly TRBD1 (6 bases). There are 14 residues in the CDR3. Germline V lookup: CDR1 KGHSH, CDR2 LQKENI. Trimming took 0 bases from V and 6 from J, leaving 10 bases between them. In nucleotides, the CDR3 is TGTGCCAGCTCACCACCGACCAGGGGTGATACGCAGTATTTT. The encoded protein is CASSPPTRGDTQYF.

V and J are TRBV2 and TRBJ2-5, with 7 positions matching TRBD1. Trimming took 7 bases from V and 5 from J; bases not matched to a gene: 7. This CDR3 has 13 amino acids. Germline V gives CDR1 SNHLY, CDR2 FYNNEI. The CDR3 DNA follows: TGTGCCAGCACCCTGGAAGGGGGCGAGACCCAGTACTTC. This codes for CASTLEGGETQYF.

The chain carries TRBV19 and TRBJ1-2, with 7 bases fitting TRBD1. Germline loops: CDR1 LNHDA, CDR2 SQIVND (reference sequence). With 2 bases clipped from V and 7 bases from J, the junction kept 7 bases outside the gene matches. This CDR3 is 14 amino acids long. CDR3 sequence: CASSIPTGAGGYTF. CDR3 in DNA: TGTGCCAGTAGTATACCCACAGGGGCTGGTGGCTACACCTTC.

V is TRBV5-6 and J is TRBJ1-2; D is uncertain. The CDR3 consists of 14 residues. The germline gives CDR1 SGHDT, CDR2 YYEEEE. Trimming cost V 0 bases and J 3 bases, with 9 bases left between them. In nucleotides, the CDR3 is TGTGCCAGCAGCTTGGAGCGGCAGGACTATGGCTACACCTTC. This codes for CASSLERQDYGYTF.

V is TRBV25-1 and J is TRBJ2-6; D unclear. This CDR3 is 14 amino acids long. Trimming shortened V by 2 bases and J by 6 bases, and 8 bases separated the two germline ends. Germline values: CDR1 MGHDK, CDR2 SYGVNS. CDR3 DNA: TGTGCCAGCAGTGAACTGGCCGAGGCCAACGTCCTGACTTTC. Amino acids: CASSELAEANVLTF.

The chain combines TRBV5-4 with TRBJ2-2, with a tentative D call TRBD2 (7 bases). The V end was cut by 4 bases, the J end by 5 bases, with 12 bases between. This CDR3 has 14 residues. CDR1 is SGHNT and CDR2 is YYREEE in the germline V gene (reference sequence). CDR3 DNA sequence: TGTGCCAGCAGCAATAGGGGGGGGACCGGGGAGCTGTTTTTT. The encoded protein is CASSNRGGTGELFF.

CDR3 protein: CASSQEYGAAINEKLFF. In DNA, the CDR3 is TGCGCCAGCAGCCAAGAATATGGCGCGGCGATTAATGAAAAACTGTTTTTT. The rearrangement uses TRBV4-3 and TRBJ1-4; D not resolved. Germline V gene lookup returns CDR1 LGHNA and CDR2 YSLEER. This CDR3 spans 17 amino acids. V was trimmed by 0 bases and J by 4 bases, leaving 15 bases between them.

DNA of the CDR3: TGTGCCAGCAGTTACTGGCAGGGCGGTTCGGGCTATGGCTACACCTTC. Translated, it gives CASSYWQGGSGYGYTF. The chain couples TRBV6-5 to TRBJ1-2; tentative D call: TRBD1 (5 bases). The germline V and J ends were trimmed by 1 base and 4 bases, with 16 bases remaining between them. The germline gives CDR1 MNHEY, CDR2 SVGAGI. The CDR3 length is 16 residues.

The chain links TRBV6-6 to TRBJ1-1; tentatively, D is TRBD1 (6 bases). The CDR3 covers 14 residues. Trimming removed 6 bases from V and 6 bases from J, with 17 bases in between. Germline V gives CDR1 MNHNY, CDR2 SVGAGI (reference sequence). CDR3 sequence: CASRHSTGLPEAFF. For the CDR3, the DNA is TGTGCCAGCAGACACTCCACAGGGTTGCCTGAAGCTTTCTTT.

This clone was counted between two and nine times. V is TRBV30 and J is TRBJ1-3, with D possibly TRBD1 on 6 matching bases. In germline, CDR1 is GTSNPN, CDR2 SVGIG (reference sequence). V was shortened by 0 bases and J by 0 bases, with 9 bases between the two germline ends. The CDR3 length is 15 residues. The CDR3 reads CAWSVGGSSGNTIYF. CDR3 sequence (DNA): TGTGCCTGGAGTGTAGGGGGATCCTCTGGAAACACCATATATTTT.

The chain combines TRBV27 with TRBJ1-5; D is ambiguous. The CDR3 has 16 amino acids. V was trimmed by 2 bases and J by 4 bases, leaving 15 bases between them. CDR1 is MNHEY, CDR2 SMNVEV, per germline (reference sequence). CDR3 loop: CASSLRPGGINQPQHF. Written as DNA, the CDR3 is TGTGCCAGCAGTTTACGCCCTGGAGGGATAAATCAGCCCCAGCATTTT.

In DNA, the CDR3 is TGTGCCAGCAAGGAACAGGGCACAGATACGCAGTATTTT. This encodes CASKEQGTDTQYF. The V and J genes are TRBV28 and TRBJ2-3, with D perhaps TRBD1 (5 bases). The CDR3 is 13 residues long. In germline, CDR1 is MDHEN, CDR2 SYDVKM. The ends were cut back, 7 bases at V and 1 base at J, with 9 bases in the middle.

This chain uses TRBV11-1 with TRBJ2-1; 12 nucleotides align to TRBD2. Germline CDR1 reads SGHAT; CDR2 reads FQDESV (reference sequence). V shed 1 base and J 5 bases; nucleotides not matched to a gene: 9. The CDR3 length is 18 residues. The CDR3 DNA is TGTGCCAGCAGCTTAGAAGGCTCGCCTAGCGGGGGGGACAATGAGCAGTTCTTC. Amino acids: CASSLEGSPSGGDNEQFF.

In its sample, this clone was seen once. This chain joins TRBV9 and TRBJ2-3; a possible D gene is TRBD2 (5 bases). V was shortened by 2 bases and J by 2 bases, with 18 bases between the two germline ends. The CDR3 loop spans 17 amino acids. In germline, CDR1 is SGDLS, CDR2 YYNGEE. CDR3 loop: CASSVLGGGYLTDTQYF. The CDR3 nucleotides are TGTGCCAGCAGCGTCCTAGGTGGCGGGTACCTCACAGATACGCAGTATTTT. The full variable domain, rest sourced from reference TRBV9 and TRBJ2-3, is DSGVTQTPKHLITATGQRVTLRCSPRSGDLSVYWYQQSLDQGLQFLIQYYNGEERAKGNILERFSAQQFPDLHSELNLSSLELGDSALYFCASSVLGGGYLTDTQYFGPGTRLTVL.

The V call is TRBV4-1, the J call TRBJ2-4; TRBD2 matches 13 bases. The CDR3 loop spans 19 amino acids. Trimming took 2 bases from V and 0 from J; bases not matched to a gene: 7. Germline values: CDR1 MGHRA, CDR2 YSYEKL. CDR3 in amino acids: CASSQLLAGGPAAKNIQYF. The CDR3 DNA is TGCGCCAGCAGCCAACTACTAGCGGGGGGGCCCGCAGCCAAAAACATTCAGTACTTC.